Shown below are 28 T cell receptor beta chains from a single sample sequenced in a study of T cells expressing NK-cell markers. Using the 5' RACE reads, TCRdb records one entry per CDR3 protein without DNA. Its table lists around 280,000 distinct CDR3 sequences. The sample consisted of blood T cells: a sorted CD56 or NKG2C T cell subset, CD4+ or CD8+ T cells, or bulk PBMC T cells (not recorded which). These receptors all come from a young man in good health.

The gene calls are TRBV14 and TRBJ1-2; the TRBD1 assignment by TCRdb is unverifiable without DNA. Germline CDR1 SGHDN, CDR2 FVKESK. The CDR3 is 17 amino acids. The chain's CDR3 is CASSQDPFPQARYGYTF.

The J gene is TRBJ1-3, the V gene TRBV29-1. The CDR3 spans 15 residues. The germline V gene encodes CDR1 SQVTM and CDR2 ANQGSEA. The CDR3 is CSVDSHVSGGNTIYF.

The chain carries TRBV20-1 and TRBJ2-1; without DNA, the TCRdb call of TRBD2 cannot be checked. In germline, CDR1 is DFQATT, CDR2 SNEGSKA (reference sequence). The CDR3 totals 15 residues. This chain's CDR3 is CSAPRLAEPNNEQFF.

The chain links TRBV6-1 to TRBJ1-1. Germline V gene data show CDR1 as MNHNS and CDR2 as SASEGT. The CDR3 is 12 residues long. The CDR3 loop reads CASSERGTEAFF.

This sequence joins TRBV10-3 and TRBJ2-1. Germline loops: CDR1 ENHRY, CDR2 SYGVKD. This CDR3 has 18 residues. Here the CDR3 reads CAISESPLLVIVDNEQFF.

CDR3 protein: CASGGEFPGELFF. This rearrangement joins TRBV19 to TRBJ2-2; TCRdb's D call of TRBD1 is untestable without DNA. Germline CDR1 reads LNHDA; CDR2 reads SQIVND (reference sequence). This CDR3 is 13 amino acids long.

The V call is TRBV29-1, the J call TRBJ1-4. This CDR3 has 14 residues. Germline V gene data show CDR1 as SQVTM and CDR2 as ANQGSEA. The CDR3: CSVATLGINEKLFF.

The V and J genes are TRBV6-6 and TRBJ2-7; TCRdb indicates TRBD1, and absent DNA this call remains unverified. The germline V gene has CDR1 MNHNY and CDR2 SVGAGI (reference sequence). The CDR3 consists of 12 residues. CDR3 protein: CASRVGQGEQYF.

The CDR3 reads CATSRDTPGTGPETQYF. V usage is TRBV15 and J usage is TRBJ2-5; no DNA is available, so the TRBD1 call from TCRdb remains unchecked. This CDR3 has 17 amino acids. Germline V gene data show CDR1 as LNHNV and CDR2 as YYDKDF (reference sequence).

The gene calls are TRBV5-1 and TRBJ1-2; the D call from TCRdb, TRBD1, cannot be confirmed without DNA. CDR1 is SGHRS, CDR2 YFSETQ, per germline. This CDR3 is 15 amino acids long. The CDR3 spells CASSLGTGINYGYTF.

The rearrangement links TRBV3-1 to TRBJ1-1. Per germline, CDR1 LGHDT and CDR2 YNNKEL (reference sequence). The length of the CDR3 is 15 residues. The CDR3 sequence is CASSQHRVSGTEAFF.

V is TRBV7-9 and J is TRBJ2-1. CDR1 SEHNR and CDR2 FQNEAQ come from the germline V gene (reference sequence). CDR3 size: 14 residues. CDR3 in amino acids: CASSLDRVYGEQFF.

This rearrangement joins TRBV6-5 to TRBJ2-3; TCRdb's D call, TRBD1, is unchecked because there is no DNA. Germline values: CDR1 MNHEY, CDR2 SVGAGI. The CDR3 loop spans 15 amino acids. CDR3 loop: CASSYSPGGPDTQYF.

The J gene is TRBJ2-2, the V gene TRBV5-4. CDR3 size: 14 residues. CDR1 is SGHNT, CDR2 YYREEE, per germline (reference sequence). CDR3 in amino acids: CASSSAVNTGELFF. Full variable domain (outside the CDR3, taken from reference TRBV5-4 and TRBJ2-2): ETGVTQSPTHLIKTRGQQVTLRCSSQSGHNTVSWYQQALGQGPQFIFQYYREEENGRGNFPPRFSGLQFPNYSSELNVNALELDDSALYLCASSSAVNTGELFFGEGSRLTVL.

This chain links TRBV12-3 or TRBV12-4 with TRBJ1-6. The CDR3 has 15 amino acids. The CDR3 sequence is CASSENGGSNSPLHF.

The chain joins TRBV11-3 to TRBJ2-1. The germline CDR1 and CDR2 sequences are SGHNT and YENEEA. This CDR3 region has 14 residues. CDR3 protein: CASSPTRVNNEQFF.

This chain uses TRBV3-1 with TRBJ2-5; TCRdb calls TRBD1, which cannot be checked without DNA. The CDR3 is 16 residues long. CDR1 is LGHDT and CDR2 is YNNKEL in the germline V gene (reference sequence). The CDR3 protein is CASSQDAGRVLETQYF.

V usage is TRBV29-1 and J usage is TRBJ1-1. CDR3 size: 13 residues. Germline V gene lookup returns CDR1 SQVTM and CDR2 ANQGSEA. The CDR3 region is CSVSNNLNTEAFF. The full variable domain, in which reference TRBV29-1 and TRBJ1-1 provide the parts outside the CDR3, is SAVISQKPSRDICQRGTSLTIQCQVDSQVTMMFWYRQQPGQSLTLIATANQGSEATYESGFVIDKFPISRPNLTFSTLTVSNMSPEDSSIYLCSVSNNLNTEAFFGQGTRLTVV.

The chain uses TRBV29-1 and TRBJ2-5; TCRdb calls TRBD2, which cannot be checked without DNA. Germline V CDR1 and CDR2: SQVTM, ANQGSEA. CDR3 length: 14 amino acids. CDR3 region: CSVERLGLQETQYF.

This sequence joins TRBV5-1 and TRBJ2-5; TCRdb lists TRBD2, though no DNA is available to test this call. This CDR3 is built from 14 residues. CDR1 and CDR2 from the germline V gene are SGHRS and YFSETQ. The CDR3 spells CASSLVGPQETQYF. The whole variable domain, remainder taken from reference TRBV5-1 and TRBJ2-5, is KAGVTQTPRYLIKTRGQQVTLSCSPISGHRSVSWYQQTPGQGLQFLFEYFSETQRNKGNFPGRFSGRQFSNSRSEMNVSTLELGDSALYLCASSLVGPQETQYFGPGTRLLVL.

This chain links TRBV5-8 with TRBJ1-4. The CDR3 covers 15 residues. Germline V CDR1 and CDR2: SGHTS, YDEGEE. The CDR3 sequence: CASSFPVATNEKLFF.

J is TRBJ2-5 and V is TRBV11-1; TCRdb gives TRBD2 as the D gene, but with no DNA this cannot be confirmed. CDR3 length: 15 residues. Germline CDR1 and CDR2: SGHAT and FQDESV (reference sequence). CDR3 loop: CASSFGTTTSETQYF. Drawing the rest from reference TRBV11-1 and TRBJ2-5, the complete variable domain is EAEVAQSPRYKITEKSQAVAFWCDPISGHATLYWYRQILGQGPELLVQFQDESVVDDSQLPKDRFSAERLKGVDSTLKIQPAELGDSAMYLCASSFGTTTSETQYFGPGTRLLVL.

The chain combines TRBV27 with TRBJ2-3; checking the TCRdb D call of TRBD2 is not possible without DNA. The CDR3 has 15 residues. CDR1 is MNHEY and CDR2 is SMNVEV in the germline V gene (reference sequence). This CDR3 is CASSLSTSIADTQYF.

V is TRBV3-1 and J is TRBJ1-1; TCRdb proposes TRBD1, but this gene call is untestable without DNA. Per germline, CDR1 LGHDT and CDR2 YNNKEL (reference sequence). The CDR3 length is 14 residues. CDR3 protein: CASSQVQGRTEAFF. The full variable domain, completed using reference TRBV3-1 and TRBJ1-1, is DTAVSQTPKYLVTQMGNDKSIKCEQNLGHDTMYWYKQDSKKFLKIMFSYNNKELIINETVPNRFSPKSPDKAHLNLHINSLELGDSAVYFCASSQVQGRTEAFFGQGTRLTVV.

The chain links TRBV14 to TRBJ1-3. Germline loops: CDR1 SGHDN, CDR2 FVKESK. The CDR3 covers 13 residues. The CDR3 loop is CASSQVQGNTIYF.

The V and J genes are TRBV2 and TRBJ2-1; TCRdb picks TRBD1, but there is no DNA to check that call. The CDR3 contains 13 residues. Germline CDR1 is SNHLY and CDR2 is FYNNEI. This CDR3 reads CASRTPGSNEQFF.

This sequence joins TRBV19 and TRBJ1-2; TCRdb selects TRBD1, and the lack of DNA leaves this call unchecked. This CDR3 is built from 12 residues. The germline V gene has CDR1 LNHDA and CDR2 SQIVND (reference sequence). CDR3 region: CASSPQGAGYTF.

The chain links TRBV12-3 or TRBV12-4 to TRBJ2-1; lacking DNA, the TRBD2 call made by TCRdb goes unchecked. There are 14 residues in the CDR3. The CDR3 loop is CASRRSGRGNEQFF.